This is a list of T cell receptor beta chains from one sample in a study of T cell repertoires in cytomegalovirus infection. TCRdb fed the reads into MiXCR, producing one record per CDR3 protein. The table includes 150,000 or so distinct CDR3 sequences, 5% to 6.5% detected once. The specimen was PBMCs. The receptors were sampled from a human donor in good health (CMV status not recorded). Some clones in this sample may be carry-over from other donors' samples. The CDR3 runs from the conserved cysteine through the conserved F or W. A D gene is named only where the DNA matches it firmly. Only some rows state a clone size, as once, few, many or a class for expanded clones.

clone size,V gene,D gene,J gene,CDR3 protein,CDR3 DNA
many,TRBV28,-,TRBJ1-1,CASSFTGNQAFF,TGTGCCAGCAGTTTCACAGGGAATCAAGCTTTCTTT
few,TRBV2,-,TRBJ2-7,CASSEAVWYEQYF,TGTGCCAGCAGTGAAGCGGTTTGGTACGAGCAGTACTTC
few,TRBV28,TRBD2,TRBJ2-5,CASKKGRGKETQYF,TGTGCCAGCAAGAAAGGGCGGGGGAAAGAGACCCAGTACTTC
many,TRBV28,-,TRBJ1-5,CASIQGNQPQHF,TGTGCCAGCATACAGGGAAATCAGCCCCAGCATTTT
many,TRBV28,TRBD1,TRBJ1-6,CASSPWDRVVSPLHF,TGTGCCAGCAGTCCTTGGGACAGGGTAGTCTCACCCCTCCACTTT
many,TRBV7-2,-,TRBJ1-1,CASSSSTWGDTEAFF,TGTGCCAGCAGCTCATCTACCTGGGGGGACACTGAAGCTTTCTTT
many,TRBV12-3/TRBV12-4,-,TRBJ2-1,CASSFYPAGYNEQFF,TGTGCCAGCAGTTTTTATCCCGCCGGCTACAATGAGCAGTTCTTC
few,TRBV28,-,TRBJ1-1,CASSLPVSVNTEAFF,TGTGCCAGCAGTTTACCCGTTTCGGTAAACACTGAAGCTTTCTTT
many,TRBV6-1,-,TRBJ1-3,CASSETDSPGDF,TGTGCCAGCAGTGAGACGGACAGCCCCGGAGATTTT
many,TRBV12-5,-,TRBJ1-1,CASGMNTEAFF,TGTGCTAGTGGGATGAACACTGAAGCTTTCTTT
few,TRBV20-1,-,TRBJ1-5,CSARESGSLKPQHF,TGCAGTGCTAGAGAGAGCGGGTCCCTGAAGCCCCAGCATTTT
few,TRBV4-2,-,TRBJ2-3,CASSQEWGGTDTQYF,TGTGCCAGCAGCCAAGAGTGGGGGGGCACAGATACGCAGTATTTT
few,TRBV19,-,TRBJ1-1,CAATAPGQGNTEAFF,TGTGCCGCGACAGCGCCCGGTCAGGGGAACACTGAAGCTTTCTTT
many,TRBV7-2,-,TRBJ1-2,CASSLRSTDYGYTF,TGTGCCAGCAGCTTAAGGTCGACGGACTATGGCTACACCTTC
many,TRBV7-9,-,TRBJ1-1,CASSLGGGRNTEAFF,TGTGCCAGCAGCTTAGGGGGGGGCCGAAACACTGAAGCTTTCTTT
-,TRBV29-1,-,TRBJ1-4,CSAAGEKLFF,TGCAGCGCGGCGGGAGAAAAACTGTTTTTT
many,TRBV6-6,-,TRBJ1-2,CASSYPTDYGYTF,TGTGCCAGCAGTTACCCGACCGACTATGGCTACACCTTC
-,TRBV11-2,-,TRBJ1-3,CASSLYSGAGNTIYF,TGTGCCAGCAGCTTATACTCCGGCGCTGGAAACACCATATATTTT
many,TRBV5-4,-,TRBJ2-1,CASSPGPYNEQFF,TGTGCCAGCAGCCCCGGACCTTACAATGAGCAGTTCTTC
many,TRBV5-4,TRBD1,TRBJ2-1,CASSYTGGNEQFF,TGTGCCAGCAGCTACACAGGGGGCAATGAGCAGTTCTTC
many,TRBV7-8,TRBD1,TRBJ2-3,CASSYGQGARTDTQYF,TGTGCCAGCAGCTACGGACAGGGGGCGAGGACAGATACGCAGTATTTT
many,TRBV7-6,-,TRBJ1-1,CASSLGRVNEAFF,TGTGCCAGCAGCTTAGGTCGGGTTAATGAAGCTTTCTTT
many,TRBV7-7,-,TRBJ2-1,CASSSTLDRGNEQFF,TGTGCCAGCAGCTCAACTTTGGACAGAGGCAATGAGCAGTTCTTC
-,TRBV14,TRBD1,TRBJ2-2,CASSQNTPGQGDGELFF,TGTGCCAGCAGCCAGAATACTCCGGGACAGGGAGACGGGGAGCTGTTTTTT
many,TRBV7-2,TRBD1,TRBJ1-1,CASSLVTGGNTEAFF,TGTGCCAGCAGCTTAGTTACAGGGGGTAACACTGAAGCTTTCTTT
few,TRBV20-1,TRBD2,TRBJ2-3,CSASTRTSSTDTQYF,TGCAGTGCTTCTACCCGGACTAGCTCCACAGATACGCAGTATTTT
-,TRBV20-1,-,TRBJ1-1,CSARETQNTEAFF,TGCAGTGCCCGAGAGACACAGAACACTGAAGCTTTCTTT
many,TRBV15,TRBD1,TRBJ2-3,CATSKGTAPSTDTQYF,TGTGCCACCAGCAAAGGGACAGCCCCTAGCACAGATACGCAGTATTTT
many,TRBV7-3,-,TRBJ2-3,CASSLGNRFIPDTQYF,TGTGCCAGCAGCTTAGGGAACAGGTTTATCCCAGATACGCAGTATTTT
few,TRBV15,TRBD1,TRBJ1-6,CATSRERAGGDSPLHF,TGTGCCACCAGCAGAGAGCGGGCAGGGGGAGACTCACCCCTCCACTTT
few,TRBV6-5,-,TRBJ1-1,CASSYQGMNTEAFF,TGTGCCAGCAGTTACCAGGGGATGAACACTGAAGCTTTCTTT
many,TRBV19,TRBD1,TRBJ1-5,CASKGTGSAGNQPQHF,TGTGCCAGTAAGGGGACAGGCAGTGCTGGGAATCAGCCCCAGCATTTT
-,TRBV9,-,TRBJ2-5,CASSVEPGGETQYF,TGTGCCAGCAGCGTAGAACCAGGAGGCGAGACCCAGTACTTC
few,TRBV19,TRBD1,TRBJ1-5,CASTSTGPPNQPQHF,TGTGCCAGCACTTCGACAGGGCCGCCCAATCAGCCCCAGCATTTT
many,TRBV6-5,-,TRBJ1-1,CASSYSTGTEAFF,TGTGCCAGCAGTTATTCGACCGGGACAGAAGCTTTCTTT
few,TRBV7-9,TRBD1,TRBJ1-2,CASSQTGGSGYTF,TGTGCCAGCAGCCAGACAGGGGGTAGTGGCTACACCTTC
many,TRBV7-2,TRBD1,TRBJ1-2,CASSRPGTGKVNYGYTF,TGTGCCAGCAGCCGTCCCGGGACAGGGAAGGTGAACTATGGCTACACCTTC
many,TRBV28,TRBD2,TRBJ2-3,CASREGLAGLPSTDTQYF,TGTGCCAGCAGGGAGGGACTAGCGGGTCTACCTAGCACAGATACGCAGTATTTT
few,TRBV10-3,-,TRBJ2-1,CAISNLDEQFF,TGTGCCATCAGTAATTTGGATGAGCAGTTCTTC
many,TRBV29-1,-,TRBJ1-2,CSVWTEGGYTF,TGCAGCGTATGGACAGAAGGTGGCTACACCTTC
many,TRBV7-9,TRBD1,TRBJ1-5,CASSSGAQGIGTQPQHF,TGTGCCAGCAGCTCGGGAGCACAGGGGATAGGGACTCAGCCCCAGCATTTT
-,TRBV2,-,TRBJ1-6,CASSEAQGDNSPLHF,TGTGCCAGCAGTGAAGCACAGGGAGATAATTCACCCCTCCACTTT
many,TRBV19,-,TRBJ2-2,CASSSGNVVAGELFF,TGTGCCAGTAGTAGCGGAAACGTGGTGGCCGGGGAGCTGTTTTTT
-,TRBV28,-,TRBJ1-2,CASSPQTGGYGYTF,TGTGCCAGCAGTCCACAGACCGGTGGCTATGGCTACACCTTC
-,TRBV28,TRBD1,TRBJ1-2,CASCSPGQTYGYTF,TGTGCCAGCTGTTCCCCGGGACAGACCTATGGCTACACCTTC
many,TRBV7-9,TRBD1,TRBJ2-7,CASSLTFRSNWWDRAYEQYF,TGTGCCAGCAGCTTAACGTTTCGGAGCAATTGGTGGGACAGGGCCTACGAGCAGTACTTC